The 6 T cell receptor beta chains listed next were all sequenced from one sample in a study of breast tumors, draining lymph nodes, adjacent tissues (dated by TCRdb to 2016 to 2017). Library prep was done by multiplex PCR. Sequencing used an Illumina HiSeq 2000. TCRdb reran the public reads through fastp at Q25 and MiXCR, keeping productive beta chains. Each record represents a unique CDR3 protein, reported with the most common genes and DNA among its rows. In this sample the table shows approximately 170,000 distinct CDR3 sequences, around a third of which occur a single time. About 4.5% of the sample belongs to the ten largest clones. The axillary draining lymph nodes of breast cancer patients were the source of the lymph node samples. Sequences were obtained from axillary lymph node tissue. The receptors come from a female donor with breast cancer. Some clones in this sample may be carry-over from other donors' samples.

Concerning this clonotype itself: This could be a read error, since a much larger clone is one nucleotide away. The chain uses TRBV4-1 and TRBJ2-3; 11 bases map to TRBD2. CDR3 length: 19 residues. Germline V gene data show CDR1 as MGHRA and CDR2 as YSYEKL. J was trimmed by 4 bases and V by 0 bases; bases with no gene match: 12. CDR3 amino acids: CASSQDPLRVAGGPDTQYF. In DNA form, the CDR3 reads TGCGCCAGCAGCCAAGACCCTCTCAGAGTAGCGGGGGGGCCAGATACGCAGTATTTT.

This clonotype came up many times. The chain uses TRBV5-1 and TRBJ2-3, with 8 bases fitting TRBD1. The CDR3 is 15 residues long. The V gene end was trimmed by 0 bases and the J gene end by 9 bases; junction bases not matched to a gene: 9. Germline V gene lookup returns CDR1 SGHRS and CDR2 YFSETQ. The CDR3 DNA reads TGCGCCAGCAGCTTGGCCGGGACAGGTCAAGAAACGCAGTATTTT. Its translation is CASSLAGTGQETQYF.

This clonotype was picked up many times. The chain uses TRBV5-8 and TRBJ2-5; 8 nucleotides line up with TRBD1. The V gene's germline CDR1 is SGHTS and CDR2 YDEGEE. The CDR3 loop spans 16 amino acids. Unmatched junction bases numbered 10, after V lost 2 bases and J lost 4 bases. CDR3 loop: CASSLAGGVYRETQYF. The CDR3, as DNA: TGTGCCAGCAGCTTAGCAGGGGGCGTCTATCGAGAGACCCAGTACTTC.

This clonotype was seen many times. J is TRBJ2-7 and V is TRBV4-2; the D is unclear. The V and J ends lost 0 bases and 4 bases respectively, with 13 bases between them. The CDR3 spans 15 residues. Looked up from germline, CDR1 is LGHNA and CDR2 is YNFKEQ. CDR3 DNA sequence: TGTGCCAGCAGCCAAGATGGCCAAAGCCCTTACGAGCAGTACTTC. Translation gives CASSQDGQSPYEQYF.

CDR3 in amino acids: CASSALAYEQYF. The DNA of the CDR3 is TGTGCCAGCAGTGCTTTAGCCTACGAGCAGTACTTC. The chain couples TRBV25-1 to TRBJ2-7; no definite D call. This CDR3 has 12 residues. Between the trimmed V and J ends, which lost 4 bases and 2 bases, there was a span of 6 bases. Germline CDR1 and CDR2: MGHDK and SYGVNS.

In DNA form, the CDR3 reads TGTGCCAGCAGTTTACCGGGGAGCTACGAGCAGTACTTC. Amino acid sequence: CASSLPGSYEQYF. V gene TRBV27 combines with J gene TRBJ2-7; weak D call: TRBD2 (5 bases). The CDR3 has 13 amino acids. Germline-derived CDR1 and CDR2 are MNHEY and SMNVEV (reference sequence). Deletions cut 2 bases from V and 3 bases from J, with 8 bases between.